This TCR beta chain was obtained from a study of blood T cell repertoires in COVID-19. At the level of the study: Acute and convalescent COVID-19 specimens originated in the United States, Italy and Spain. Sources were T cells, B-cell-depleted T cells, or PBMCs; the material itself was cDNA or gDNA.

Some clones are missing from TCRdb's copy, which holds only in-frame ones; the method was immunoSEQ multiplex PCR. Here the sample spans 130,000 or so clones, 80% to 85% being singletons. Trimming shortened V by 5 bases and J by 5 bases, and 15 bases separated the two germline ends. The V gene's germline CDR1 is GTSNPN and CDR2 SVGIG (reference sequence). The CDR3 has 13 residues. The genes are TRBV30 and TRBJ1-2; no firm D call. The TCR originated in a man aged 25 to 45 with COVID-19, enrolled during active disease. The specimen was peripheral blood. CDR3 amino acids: CAWALRGVYGYTF. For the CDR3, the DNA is TGTGCCTGGGCCCTCCGCGGCGTTTATGGCTACACCTTC.